The 25 T cell receptor beta chains in this list originate from one sample, sequenced in a study of T cells in Graves' hyperthyroidism and ophthalmopathy. Researchers amplified the TCR beta CDR3 regions from RNA transcripts. The HTBI primer set drove a first-round RT-PCR of the TCR CDR3. Using its own MiXCR run on the multiplex PCR reads, TCRdb lists one record per CDR3 protein. The sample lists a few hundred thousand distinct CDR3 sequences; 15% were seen once. Sequenced sample: blood. Receptors were obtained from a woman aged 30 to 39 with Graves' hyperthyroidism.

This clonotype has more than one count but fewer than ten. This chain connects TRBV15 to TRBJ2-5; the match to TRBD1 covers 7 bases. The V segment lost 1 base and the J segment 4 bases; nucleotides outside the gene matches: 3. CDR3 length: 14 residues. Per germline, CDR1 LNHNV and CDR2 YYDKDF (reference sequence). The DNA for the CDR3 is TGTGCCACCAGCAGAGGGAACAGGGGAGAGACCCAGTACTTC. It yields the protein CATSRGNRGETQYF.

This clonotype has only a few counts. The chain links TRBV18 to TRBJ1-3; D unresolved. The CDR3 totals 14 residues. Looked up from germline, CDR1 is KGHSH and CDR2 is LQKENI. Trimming cost V 3 bases and J 0 bases, with 6 bases left between them. CDR3 protein: CASSPGASGNTIYF. The CDR3 nucleotides read TGTGCCAGCTCACCTGGAGCCTCTGGAAACACCATATATTTT.

This clonotype turned up a few times. The V and J genes are TRBV15 and TRBJ2-3, with D tentatively TRBD1 or TRBD2 (6 bases each). Trimming pared 5 bases from V and 0 bases from J, leaving 18 bases between. The germline V gene has CDR1 LNHNV and CDR2 YYDKDF (reference sequence). CDR3 size: 17 residues. CDR3 in amino acids: CATSWRGELASTDTQYF. The CDR3 nucleotides are TGTGCCACCAGCTGGAGGGGGGAGCTAGCTAGCACAGATACGCAGTATTTT.

This clonotype was recorded at least ten times. The chain has TRBV6-1 and TRBJ1-6; 7 bases are a match to TRBD1. This CDR3 has 16 amino acids. V dropped 5 bases and J dropped 0; count of bases not matched to a gene: 4. CDR1 is MNHNS, CDR2 SASEGT, per germline. CDR3 DNA sequence: TGTGCCAGCAGTCGACAGGGCAGCTCCTATAATTCACCCCTCCACTTT. It translates to CASSRQGSSYNSPLHF.

This clonotype came up many times. The CDR3 loop reads CSARETQGYEQYF. CDR3 DNA sequence: TGCAGTGCTAGAGAAACACAGGGGTACGAGCAGTACTTC. This chain joins TRBV20-1 and TRBJ2-7, with TRBD1 matching 7 bases. J gave up 4 bases and V 0 bases, and 3 bases lay outside the gene matches. This CDR3 has 13 amino acids. Germline CDR1 and CDR2: DFQATT and SNEGSKA (reference sequence).

CDR3 protein: CASSEEPSGYNEQFF. The CDR3 region has the DNA TGTGCCAGCAGTGAAGAACCTAGCGGCTACAATGAGCAGTTCTTC. V gene TRBV6-1 combines with J gene TRBJ2-1, with TRBD2 identical over 7 bases. This CDR3 is 15 amino acids long. Per germline, CDR1 MNHNS and CDR2 SASEGT. Trimming at V came to 1 base and at J to 3 bases, leaving 3 bases not matched to a gene.

V is TRBV19 and J is TRBJ1-5; no reliable D call. Germline loops: CDR1 LNHDA, CDR2 SQIVND (reference sequence). V was shortened by 5 bases and J by 4 bases, with 12 bases between the two germline ends. This CDR3 spans 14 amino acids. This chain's CDR3 is CASSAAPSNQPQHF. The DNA for the CDR3 is TGTGCCAGTAGTGCCGCCCCCTCTAATCAGCCCCAGCATTTT.

A note on this clonotype: A much larger clone differs by one base, so this may be a read error. The rearrangement joins TRBV7-9 to TRBJ2-1, with 13 bases matching TRBD2. The germline V gene encodes CDR1 SEHNR and CDR2 FQNEAQ (reference sequence). CDR3 length: 14 residues. V shed 3 bases and J 9 bases; nucleotides not matched to a gene: 2. The CDR3 here is CASSFGLAGVEQFF. CDR3 nucleotide sequence: TGTGCCAGCAGCTTCGGACTAGCGGGAGTTGAGCAGTTCTTC.

This chain connects TRBV20-1 to TRBJ2-1; tentatively, D is TRBD2 (5 bases). CDR1 DFQATT and CDR2 SNEGSKA come from the germline V gene (reference sequence). V lost 4 bases to trimming and J lost 4 bases, with 17 bases between them. The CDR3 has 15 amino acids. The CDR3 sequence is CSANPAARGYNEQFF. CDR3 in DNA: TGCAGTGCTAACCCAGCCGCCCGGGGATACAATGAGCAGTTCTTC.

The genes are TRBV9 and TRBJ1-3; D is perhaps TRBD1 (6 bases). Germline lookup yields CDR1 SGDLS and CDR2 YYNGEE. V was shortened by 3 bases and J by 0 bases, with 13 bases between the two germline ends. The CDR3 spans 16 residues. CDR3 coding DNA: TGTGCCAGCAGCGCCCGACAGGATTTCTCTGGAAACACCATATATTTT. Its translation: CASSARQDFSGNTIYF. Filled out from reference TRBV9 and TRBJ1-3, the complete variable domain reads DSGVTQTPKHLITATGQRVTLRCSPRSGDLSVYWYQQSLDQGLQFLIQYYNGEERAKGNILERFSAQQFPDLHSELNLSSLELGDSALYFCASSARQDFSGNTIYFGEGSWLTVV.

V is TRBV25-1 and J is TRBJ1-1; the D is unclear. This CDR3 has 17 residues. V lost 1 base and J lost 0, with 15 bases in between. From germline, CDR1 is MGHDK and CDR2 SYGVNS. CDR3 DNA sequence: TGTGCCAGCAGTGAATCCCGGGCCACTCTCATGAACACTGAAGCTTTCTTT. Protein product: CASSESRATLMNTEAFF.

This clonotype was detected ten times or more. This chain connects TRBV20-1 to TRBJ2-5, with 9 bases that match TRBD2. V shed 5 bases and J 5 bases; nucleotides not matched to a gene: 6. This CDR3 is 13 amino acids long. Germline lookup yields CDR1 DFQATT and CDR2 SNEGSKA (reference sequence). CDR3 amino acids: CSAPPSGTETQYF. The CDR3 DNA is TGCAGTGCTCCCCCTAGCGGGACGGAGACCCAGTACTTC.

The chain is built from TRBV12-3 or TRBV12-4 and TRBJ1-5; TRBD1 is a possible D gene (6 bases). This CDR3 is 14 amino acids long. Trimming cost V 3 bases and J 10 bases, with 16 bases left between them. As DNA, the CDR3 is TGTGCCAGCAGTTTTGGTCAGGGGAAATCTCCCCAGCATTTT. The encoded protein is CASSFGQGKSPQHF.

This clonotype was counted ten times or more. The V call is TRBV7-9, the J call TRBJ1-3; D call uncertain. Germline CDR1 is SEHNR and CDR2 is FQNEAQ (reference sequence). The ends were cut back, 2 bases at V and 0 bases at J, with 8 bases in the middle. The CDR3 runs 15 residues. CDR3 in DNA: TGTGCCAGCAGCTTACCTCTGAGCTCTGGAAACACCATATATTTT. Amino acids: CASSLPLSSGNTIYF.

This clonotype has only a few counts. The chain uses TRBV24-1 and TRBJ2-7; 7 bases line up with TRBD1. Trimming cost V 4 bases and J 5 bases; bases outside gene matches: 4. The germline V gene encodes CDR1 KGHDR and CDR2 SFDVKD. The CDR3 sequence is 13 residues long. The CDR3 DNA reads as TGTGCCACCAGTGACTCGACAGGGAACGAGCAGTACTTC. It translates to CATSDSTGNEQYF.

At least ten counts were recorded for this clonotype. The gene calls are TRBV11-2 and TRBJ2-6; 7 bases are shared with TRBD1. V was pared by 6 bases and J by 2 bases, with 4 bases of the junction left unmatched. The CDR3 runs to 15 residues. Germline CDR1 SGHAT, CDR2 FQNNGV. CDR3 DNA sequence: TGTGCCAGCAGACCACAGGGGACTGGGGCCAACGTCCTGACTTTC. Protein: CASRPQGTGANVLTF.

The chain is built from TRBV18 and TRBJ2-1; no clear D. Trimming took off 3 bases at V and 0 bases at J, with 9 bases between the two ends. CDR1 is KGHSH and CDR2 is LQKENI in the germline V gene. This CDR3 has 15 amino acids. Here the CDR3 reads CASSPRLDSYNEQFF. CDR3 bases: TGTGCCAGCTCACCCCGACTGGACTCCTACAATGAGCAGTTCTTC. The variable domain in full, completed from reference TRBV18 and TRBJ2-1, reads NAGVMQNPRHLVRRRGQEARLRCSPMKGHSHVYWYRQLPEEGLKFMVYLQKENIIDESGMPKERFSAEFPKEGPSILRIQQVVRGDSAAYFCASSPRLDSYNEQFFGPGTRLTVL.

This clonotype was seen at least ten times. The chain recombines TRBV3-1 with TRBJ2-3; no definite D call. CDR3 size: 15 residues. The germline V gene has CDR1 LGHDT and CDR2 YNNKEL (reference sequence). The ends were cut back, 4 bases at V and 1 base at J, with 12 bases in the middle. CDR3 coding DNA: TGTGCCAGCAGCCGAAACCCGCAAGGCACAGATACGCAGTATTTT. As protein: CASSRNPQGTDTQYF.

This clonotype has a count of ten or more. This chain connects TRBV5-4 to TRBJ2-7; the match to TRBD2 covers 8 bases. V gave up 4 bases and J gave up 0 bases; unmatched junction bases: 9. Germline V gene lookup returns CDR1 SGHNT and CDR2 YYREEE (reference sequence). This CDR3 is built from 16 residues. The chain's CDR3 is CASSRDPGGSSYEQYF. DNA of the CDR3: TGTGCCAGCAGCCGTGATCCGGGGGGGAGCTCCTACGAGCAGTACTTC.

This clonotype was detected a few times. The rearrangement uses TRBV2 and TRBJ2-4; 10 bases fit TRBD2. Germline CDR1 reads SNHLY; CDR2 reads FYNNEI. V gave up 7 bases and J gave up 1 base; unmatched junction bases: 4. This CDR3 is 15 amino acids long. The CDR3 nucleotides are TGTGCCAGCACCCTAGCGGGAGTGGCCAAAAACATTCAGTACTTC. This gives the protein CASTLAGVAKNIQYF.

Details on this clonotype: The junction differs from germline at one of its ends, possibly a read error. The chain carries TRBV10-3 and TRBJ2-1, with TRBD2 matching over 7 bases. This CDR3 comprises 15 residues. Germline CDR1 is ENHRY and CDR2 is SYGVKD. The CDR3 DNA reads TGTGTCATCAGTGTGGGGAGGGGCGGGGCCGACGAGCAGTTCTTC. This translates into CVISVGRGGADEQFF.

The sample holds a few counts of this clonotype. The gene calls are TRBV6-2 or TRBV6-3 and TRBJ2-5; D is uncertain. The germline gives CDR1 MNHEY, CDR2 SVGEGT. This CDR3 region has 12 residues. V lost 2 bases to trimming and J lost 4 bases, with 5 bases between them. CDR3 region: CASSYPLETQYF. CDR3 sequence (DNA): TGTGCCAGCAGTTACCCTCTAGAGACCCAGTACTTC.

This clonotype was recorded at least ten times. This chain connects TRBV7-2 to TRBJ2-7, with TRBD2 matching over 13 bases. With V trimmed by 2 bases and J by 6 bases, 4 bases remained unmatched. The CDR3 spans 15 residues. Germline V lookup: CDR1 SGHTA, CDR2 FQGNSA. The CDR3 loop reads CASSLQGLAGAEQYF. CDR3 DNA sequence: TGTGCCAGCAGCTTACAAGGACTAGCGGGAGCCGAGCAGTACTTC.

This clonotype was counted a few times. V gene TRBV27 combines with J gene TRBJ2-5; maybe TRBD2 (6 bases). Germline V gives CDR1 MNHEY, CDR2 SMNVEV (reference sequence). Trimming removed 5 bases from V and 2 bases from J, with 21 bases in between. The CDR3 has 17 residues. CDR3 bases: TGTGCCAGCAGTAAAAGAATTCGGGAGATTGGGCAAGAGACCCAGTACTTC. Its translation: CASSKRIREIGQETQYF.

The J gene is TRBJ1-2, the V gene TRBV6-1; D not resolved. CDR3 size: 13 residues. Germline V CDR1 and CDR2: MNHNS, SASEGT. Trimming took off 9 bases at V and 1 base at J, with 12 bases between the two ends. CDR3 region: CASRSSLNYGYTF. The DNA of the CDR3 is TGTGCCAGTCGTAGTAGCCTTAACTATGGCTACACCTTC.